These 20 T cell receptor beta chains originate from one sample sequenced in a study of blood T cell repertoires in COVID-19. Method: immunoSEQ multiplex PCR; TCRdb's copy keeps in-frame clones and lacks some. The repertoire holds 200,000 or so clones, about nine tenths seen once, with 0.65% to 0.95% in the top ten. Sample: peripheral blood. All receptors come from a woman between 65 and 79 years old with acute or convalescent COVID-19.

The chain joins TRBV12-5 to TRBJ1-5; the match to TRBD1 covers 10 bases. Germline CDR1 reads LGHNT; CDR2 reads FRNRAP. The CDR3 totals 18 residues. Trimming took 5 bases from V and 9 from J; bases not matched to a gene: 19. The CDR3 nucleotides read TGTGCTAGTGGTACCGCCCGGGACAGGGGCAGTGGTGGCCTGCCCCAGCATTTT. Protein product: CASGTARDRGSGGLPQHF.

The rearrangement links TRBV11-2 to TRBJ1-3, with 7 bases matching TRBD1. This CDR3 region has 15 residues. The V segment lost 2 bases and the J segment 0 bases; nucleotides outside the gene matches: 1. Per germline, CDR1 SGHAT and CDR2 FQNNGV. The CDR3 region is CASSLRTGSGNTIYF. DNA of the CDR3: TGTGCCAGCAGCTTAAGGACAGGCTCTGGAAACACCATATATTTT.

The rearrangement uses TRBV7-9 and TRBJ1-3; D uncertain. V was clipped by 1 base and J by 0 bases, with 19 bases between them. Germline-derived CDR1 and CDR2 are SEHNR and FQNEAQ (reference sequence). The CDR3 is 19 residues long. This CDR3 is CASSLDGLGMRSSGNTIYF. For the CDR3, the DNA is TGTGCCAGCAGCTTAGACGGGTTAGGCATGCGTTCCTCTGGAAACACCATATATTTT.

The chain is built from TRBV12-5 and TRBJ1-1; D is undetermined. Germline CDR1 and CDR2: LGHNT and FRNRAP. Trimming shortened V by 0 bases and J by 5 bases, and 13 bases separated the two germline ends. The CDR3 is 15 amino acids. DNA for the CDR3: TGTGCTAGTGGTTTGGTCCTCCGTCCTGTTACTGAAGCTTTCTTT. Its protein product is CASGLVLRPVTEAFF.

The chain couples TRBV11-3 to TRBJ2-3; tentatively, D is TRBD1 (6 bases). Looked up from germline, CDR1 is SGHNT and CDR2 is YENEEA. V shed 5 bases and J shed 2 bases, with 14 bases lying between them. This CDR3 is 15 amino acids long. The CDR3 nucleotides read TGTGCCAGCAGCGCGGCACAGGGTTTCACAGATACGCAGTATTTT. This sequence encodes CASSAAQGFTDTQYF.

The V call is TRBV24-1, the J call TRBJ2-5; TRBD2 matches 10 bases. From germline, CDR1 is KGHDR and CDR2 SFDVKD. The CDR3 totals 15 residues. Germline trimming cut 4 bases from V and 7 bases from J; bases unmatched to any gene: 8. CDR3 protein: CATSDSAGGPSTQYF. Written as DNA, the CDR3 is TGTGCCACCAGTGACTCAGCGGGAGGGCCCTCGACCCAGTACTTC.

The V gene is TRBV29-1, the J gene TRBJ2-1; 9 nucleotides line up with TRBD2. J lost 9 bases, V lost 6 bases, and 6 bases had no gene match. This CDR3 has 12 residues. CDR1 and CDR2 (germline): SQVTM, ANQGSEA. The CDR3 sequence is CSVAGGPGEQFF. Written as DNA, the CDR3 is TGCAGCGTCGCGGGGGGGCCGGGTGAGCAGTTCTTC.

The rearrangement uses TRBV5-1 and TRBJ2-6, with 8 bases lining up with TRBD1. CDR1 is SGHRS, CDR2 YFSETQ, per germline. V was pared by 4 bases and J by 0 bases, with 6 bases of the junction left unmatched. This CDR3 has 17 residues. In DNA form, the CDR3 reads TGCGCCAGCAGCCCGACAGGGGCGGCCTCTGGGGCCAACGTCCTGACTTTC. Its protein is CASSPTGAASGANVLTF.

This chain joins TRBV6-2 or TRBV6-3 and TRBJ2-5; D ambiguous. Per the germline V gene, CDR1 is MNHEY and CDR2 is SVGEGT. V was cut by 3 bases and J by 0 bases, with 11 bases left in between. The CDR3 totals 15 residues. CDR3 sequence: CASSYGQLYQETQYF. In nucleotides, the CDR3 is TGTGCCAGCAGTTATGGGCAGCTGTACCAAGAGACCCAGTACTTC.

V is TRBV6-1 and J is TRBJ1-1, with D tentatively TRBD1 (5 bases). The germline V gene encodes CDR1 MNHNS and CDR2 SASEGT. This CDR3 has 14 residues. V gave up 0 bases and J gave up 10 bases, with 15 bases separating them. In nucleotides, the CDR3 is TGTGCCAGCAGTGAAGCTTCATCCAACACAGGAGCTTTCTTT. Its translation: CASSEASSNTGAFF.

This chain uses TRBV28 with TRBJ1-2; the match to TRBD1 covers 8 bases. CDR1 and CDR2 from the germline V gene are MDHEN and SYDVKM. This CDR3 contains 12 residues. J was trimmed by 3 bases and V by 7 bases; bases with no gene match: 1. CDR3 residues: CASTDRDYGYTF. Here the CDR3 DNA reads TGTGCCAGCACGGACAGGGACTATGGCTACACCTTC.

The V call is TRBV6-5, the J call TRBJ2-5; 10 nucleotides line up with TRBD1. V lost 2 bases and J lost 4; bases outside the gene matches: 7. CDR1 and CDR2 from the germline V gene are MNHEY and SVGAGI. This CDR3 spans 16 amino acids. CDR3 region: CASSYEETGGRETQYF. CDR3 nucleotide sequence: TGTGCCAGCAGTTACGAAGAGACAGGGGGCCGAGAGACCCAGTACTTC.

There are a few counts of this clone. The V gene is TRBV7-3, the J gene TRBJ2-1, with 11 bases that match TRBD2. The V segment lost 4 bases and the J segment 5 bases; nucleotides outside the gene matches: 4. Germline loops: CDR1 SGHTA, CDR2 FQGTGA. CDR3 size: 15 residues. CDR3 region: CASSSGTSGHNEQFF. CDR3 nucleotides: TGTGCCAGCAGCTCCGGGACTAGCGGCCACAATGAGCAGTTCTTC.

About this clone itself: This CDR3 is also generated by other DNA sequences in the sample. The gene calls are TRBV10-3 and TRBJ2-3, with 7 bases aligning to TRBD2. Trimming took 6 bases from V and 2 from J; bases not matched to a gene: 5. This CDR3 comprises 14 residues. Germline V gives CDR1 ENHRY, CDR2 SYGVKD. The CDR3 bases are TGTGCCATCAGGGGGGGGAGTTCCACAGATACGCAGTATTTT. Protein sequence: CAIRGGSSTDTQYF.

This clone is termed medium-sized. V usage is TRBV6-5 and J usage is TRBJ2-1, with D possibly being TRBD2 (5 bases). Germline assignment: CDR1 MNHEY and CDR2 SVGAGI. The CDR3 is 13 amino acids. The ends were cut back, 5 bases at V and 2 bases at J, with 7 bases in the middle. DNA for the CDR3: TGTGCCAGCAGTCCCGGGACCTACAATGAGCAGTTCTTC. Translation gives CASSPGTYNEQFF.

The chain couples TRBV18 to TRBJ1-3, with D uncertain. CDR3 size: 16 residues. Germline CDR1 reads KGHSH; CDR2 reads LQKENI. V was cut by 0 bases and J by 2 bases, with 11 bases left in between. The CDR3 reads CASSPPKPRAGNTIYF. CDR3 DNA sequence: TGTGCCAGCTCACCACCTAAGCCACGCGCTGGAAACACCATATATTTT. Full variable domain (remainder filled in from reference TRBV18 and TRBJ1-3): NAGVMQNPRHLVRRRGQEARLRCSPMKGHSHVYWYRQLPEEGLKFMVYLQKENIIDESGMPKERFSAEFPKEGPSILRIQQVVRGDSAAYFCASSPPKPRAGNTIYFGEGSWLTVV.

The V gene is TRBV7-8, the J gene TRBJ2-1; D is perhaps TRBD2 (7 bases). Germline V gene lookup returns CDR1 SGHVS and CDR2 FQNEAQ. The germline V and J ends were trimmed by 5 bases and 7 bases, with 18 bases remaining between them. CDR3 length equals 15 residues. The CDR3 bases are TGTGCCAGCAGCCCCGAGGGGGGAGGGAGGAATGAGCAGTTCTTC. Translating gives CASSPEGGGRNEQFF.

J is TRBJ1-6 and V is TRBV3-1 (or the pseudogene TRBV3-2); no definite D call. Germline V gene sequence: CDR1 LGHDT, CDR2 YNNKEL (reference sequence). The CDR3 is made up of 15 amino acids. The V end lost 2 bases, the J end lost 9 bases, and 14 bases lay between the germline ends. CDR3 in amino acids: CASSQSVNPFSPLHF. Written as DNA, the CDR3 is TGTGCCAGCAGCCAATCCGTAAATCCCTTTTCACCCCTCCACTTT.

This chain connects TRBV19 to TRBJ2-3; 7 bases align to TRBD1. The CDR3 covers 15 residues. V was pared by 4 bases and J by 1 base, with 5 bases of the junction left unmatched. CDR1 and CDR2 from the germline V gene are LNHDA and SQIVND (reference sequence). This CDR3 reads CASSTQTGRTDTQYF. In nucleotides, the CDR3 is TGTGCCAGTAGTACTCAGACAGGGCGCACAGATACGCAGTATTTT.

The table lists this clone with a few counts. The chain recombines TRBV28 with TRBJ1-6; unclear D gene. The germline V gene encodes CDR1 MDHEN and CDR2 SYDVKM. The CDR3 covers 14 residues. V lost 6 bases and J 8 bases, leaving 14 bases between the germline ends. For the CDR3, the DNA is TGTGCCAGCAGAGGAGGGATAGGTTATTCACCCCTCCACTTT. Protein sequence: CASRGGIGYSPLHF.